The next 17 T cell receptor beta chains were all read from a single sample in a study of molecular identifiers for immune sequencing clone quantification. TCRdb re-called the PCR reads through MiXCR, storing one row per CDR3 protein. The data show 40,000 to 50,000 distinct CDR3 sequences, 15% to 20% seen once. Material: naive CD8+ T cells from blood, with Jurkat cell RNA spiked in. Regarding subset: FACS-sorted CD8+CD4-CCR7+CD45RA+ naive T cells. These receptors came from a human donor in good health. Some libraries in this study had Jurkat cell RNA spiked in.

This clonotype was counted at least ten times. V is TRBV11-2 and J is TRBJ2-6; D unresolved. V was cut by 1 base and J by 0 bases, with 7 bases left in between. CDR1 is SGHAT, CDR2 FQNNGV, per germline. This CDR3 spans 16 amino acids. The CDR3 DNA sequence: TGTGCCAGCAGCTTAGCGGCTAACTCTGGGGCCAACGTCCTGACTTTC. Its translation: CASSLAANSGANVLTF.

This clonotype occurred many times. This chain links TRBV4-2 with TRBJ2-2; D possibly corresponds to TRBD1 (6 bases). Germline values: CDR1 LGHNA, CDR2 YNFKEQ. Trimming removed 6 bases from V and 6 bases from J, with 20 bases in between. CDR3 length: 16 amino acids. DNA of the CDR3: TGTGCCAGCAGTCCCGAGGGGGAGTTAATCGCCGGGGAGCTGTTTTTT. It encodes CASSPEGELIAGELFF.

To note about this clonotype: It may be a read error: a sequence one base away is much more abundant. The rearrangement uses TRBV13 and TRBJ2-1; D unclear. Germline CDR1 is PRHDT and CDR2 is FYEKMQ (reference sequence). The CDR3 extends over 13 amino acids. Trimming stripped 1 base from V and 6 bases from J, with 7 bases between. The CDR3 region has the DNA TGTGCCAGCAGCTTAGAAGGGCGCAATGAGCAGTTCTTC. This sequence encodes CASSLEGRNEQFF.

This clonotype appeared many times. The chain employs TRBV5-4 and TRBJ2-7; TRBD2 matches at 11 bases. The CDR3 runs 17 residues. Germline values: CDR1 SGHNT, CDR2 YYREEE (reference sequence). V was clipped by 4 bases and J by 6 bases; unmatched bases: 15. CDR3 coding DNA: TGTGCCAGCAGCAGGAGGCTAGCGGGAGGTTTGATCCCCGAGCAGTACTTC. Residues: CASSRRLAGGLIPEQYF.

V usage is TRBV27 and J usage is TRBJ2-7, with D unresolved. CDR1 MNHEY and CDR2 SMNVEV come from the germline V gene (reference sequence). This CDR3 has 14 residues. The germline V and J ends were trimmed by 8 bases and 0 bases, with 14 bases remaining between them. This chain's CDR3 is CASAPARISYEQYF. The CDR3 nucleotides read TGTGCCAGCGCCCCCGCACGTATCTCCTACGAGCAGTACTTC.

This clonotype was counted at least ten times. The J gene is TRBJ1-1, the V gene TRBV3-1; D is unclear. Trimming removed 0 bases at V and 0 bases at J, with 8 bases between. CDR1 and CDR2 from the germline V gene are LGHDT and YNNKEL (reference sequence). CDR3 length: 15 amino acids. The CDR3 region has the DNA TGTGCCAGCAGCCAAGAATGGGTTATGAACACTGAAGCTTTCTTT. Residues: CASSQEWVMNTEAFF.

This clonotype was observed at least ten times. V is TRBV9 and J is TRBJ2-3, with 11 bases fitting TRBD1. V was clipped by 2 bases and J by 0 bases; unmatched bases: 8. In germline, CDR1 is SGDLS, CDR2 YYNGEE. There are 18 residues in the CDR3. CDR3 nucleotides: TGTGCCAGCAGCGTCTCCGGGACAGGGGGACATAGCACAGATACGCAGTATTTT. This encodes CASSVSGTGGHSTDTQYF.

This clonotype was detected many times. This CDR3 is CASSLSTGPLQGAFF. The DNA for the CDR3 is TGTGCCAGCAGCTTAAGTACAGGCCCCCTCCAGGGAGCTTTCTTT. The chain uses TRBV7-9 and TRBJ1-1, with TRBD1 as a possible D gene (5 bases). The CDR3 runs to 15 residues. The V gene lost 2 bases and the J gene lost 10 bases, with 20 bases spanning the gap. CDR1 is SEHNR and CDR2 is FQNEAQ in the germline V gene (reference sequence).

This clonotype occurred many times. The chain joins TRBV6-5 to TRBJ1-6; tentatively, D is TRBD1 (5 bases). V dropped 2 bases and J dropped 10 bases, with 15 bases sitting between them. CDR1 MNHEY and CDR2 SVGAGI come from the germline V gene. This CDR3 is built from 15 residues. CDR3 in DNA: TGTGCCAGCAGTTACGGGGTGGGGCCCCGGTCACCCCTCCACTTT. This sequence encodes CASSYGVGPRSPLHF.

In its sample, this clonotype was seen many times. The chain recombines TRBV6-2 or TRBV6-3 with TRBJ2-2; D is possibly TRBD1 (5 bases). Germline CDR1 and CDR2: MNHEY and SVGEGT. Trimming removed 0 bases at V and 6 bases at J, with 17 bases between. This CDR3 comprises 17 residues. CDR3 residues: CASSYSTIKGFAGELFF. The CDR3 DNA reads TGTGCCAGCAGTTACTCTACTATCAAGGGGTTCGCCGGGGAGCTGTTTTTT.

This clonotype was counted many times. This chain connects TRBV4-3 to TRBJ2-3, with 11 nucleotides matching TRBD2. CDR3 length: 15 amino acids. Germline lookup yields CDR1 LGHNA and CDR2 YSLEER. Trimming removed 3 bases from V and 4 bases from J; junction bases left unmatched: 3. CDR3 protein: CASSHLAGGADTQYF. CDR3 nucleotide sequence: TGCGCCAGCAGCCATCTAGCGGGAGGTGCAGATACGCAGTATTTT.

This clonotype was seen many times. This chain links TRBV5-5 with TRBJ2-5; the match to TRBD2 covers 14 bases. Germline trimming cut 3 bases from V and 1 base from J; bases unmatched to any gene: 5. The CDR3 runs 17 residues. Per the germline V gene, CDR1 is SGHKS and CDR2 is YYEKEE (reference sequence). CDR3 residues: CASSSGLAGALQETQYF. Written as DNA, the CDR3 is TGTGCCAGCAGCTCGGGACTAGCGGGGGCCCTCCAAGAGACCCAGTACTTC. The full variable domain, completed using reference TRBV5-5 and TRBJ2-5, is DAGVTQSPTHLIKTRGQQVTLRCSPISGHKSVSWYQQVLGQGPQFIFQYYEKEERGRGNFPDRFSARQFPNYSSELNVNALLLGDSALYLCASSSGLAGALQETQYFGPGTRLLVL.

This clonotype has ten or more counts. The genes are TRBV27 and TRBJ2-2; D is undetermined. Germline lookup yields CDR1 MNHEY and CDR2 SMNVEV (reference sequence). There are 16 residues in the CDR3. The V gene lost 5 bases and the J gene lost 0 bases, with 13 bases spanning the gap. The CDR3: CASSILTYANTGELFF. The CDR3 DNA sequence: TGTGCCAGCAGTATATTGACGTATGCGAACACCGGGGAGCTGTTTTTT.

This clonotype was recorded many times. This rearrangement joins TRBV4-3 to TRBJ1-5; 7 positions agree with TRBD1. The CDR3 runs 16 residues. The germline gives CDR1 LGHNA, CDR2 YSLEER. With 0 bases clipped from V and 1 base from J, the junction kept 3 bases outside the gene matches. This CDR3 reads CASSQDSTGSNQPQHF. The CDR3 coding sequence is TGCGCCAGCAGCCAAGATTCGACAGGGAGCAATCAGCCCCAGCATTTT.

At least ten counts were recorded for this clonotype. The rearrangement uses TRBV7-9 and TRBJ2-2; 7 bases line up with TRBD1. Trimming cost V 4 bases and J 0 bases; bases outside gene matches: 11. From germline, CDR1 is SEHNR and CDR2 FQNEAQ (reference sequence). CDR3 size: 18 residues. CDR3 bases: TGTGCCAGCAGCTACATCGACAGGGTAGGGGCGAACACCGGGGAGCTGTTTTTT. This translates into CASSYIDRVGANTGELFF.

This clonotype has ten or more counts. This chain links TRBV28 with TRBJ2-3; D is perhaps TRBD2 (5 bases). V was pared by 7 bases and J by 2 bases, with 16 bases between. The CDR3 is 15 residues long. Germline V lookup: CDR1 MDHEN, CDR2 SYDVKM. The CDR3 region is CASTPFDGITDTQYF. Here the CDR3 DNA reads TGTGCCAGCACCCCCTTCGACGGGATCACAGATACGCAGTATTTT.

At least ten counts were recorded for this clonotype. The conserved final phenylalanine or tryptophan is absent from the CDR3, which likely points to a read error. V usage is TRBV6-2 or TRBV6-3 and J usage is TRBJ1-5; 12 bases fit TRBD1. There are 17 residues in the CDR3. Per the germline V gene, CDR1 is MNHEY and CDR2 is SVGEGT. V shed 6 bases, J shed 4 bases, and the junction held 10 bases outside the gene matches. In DNA, the CDR3 is TGTGCCAGCAGCACGGGACAGGGGGCGTTTAGGAATCAGCCCCAGCATCTT. Protein product: CASSTGQGAFRNQPQHL.